Listed below are T cell receptor beta chains from one sample, sequenced in a study of resident and recirculating memory T cells in vitiligo. Using immunoSEQ multiplex PCR, the repertoire was profiled, and TCRdb retains in-frame clones only, with some absent. Among more than 70,000 clones, just over 90% were seen once, and the ten largest hold around 5.1%. Sequencing input: blood. The receptors shown here come from a male donor with vitiligo. Each CDR3 is given with its conserved first and last residue. Each record gives: D gene, clone size, V gene, J gene, CDR3 DNA, CDR3 protein. A D gene is named only where the DNA matches it firmly. Not all rows give a size; the values are once, few, many and, for expanded clones, a class.

>TRBD2|NA|TRBV5-4|TRBJ2-1
TGTGCCAGCAGCTCCTCCGGTGGGGGACTAGCGGGCGAGCAGTTCTTC
CASSSSGGGLAGEQFF
>TRBD2|NA|TRBV7-2|TRBJ2-3
TGTGCCAGCAGCTACCAGCGGGGTAGCACAGATACGCAGTATTTT
CASSYQRGSTDTQYF
>TRBD1|NA|TRBV28|TRBJ1-1
TGTGCCAGCAGTTCGGGACAGGGGTTTCCAGCTTTCTTT
CASSSGQGFPAFF
>TRBD2|NA|TRBV5-1|TRBJ2-1
TGCGCCAGCAGCCTAGACCTAGCGGAGAACAATGAGCAGTTCTTC
CASSLDLAENNEQFF
>TRBD2|NA|TRBV14|TRBJ2-3
TGTGCCAGCAGCCAATACCTAGCGGGGTCGGATACGCAGTATTTT
CASSQYLAGSDTQYF
>TRBD1|NA|TRBV18|TRBJ2-6
TGTGCCAGCTCAGGACAGGGGTACTCTGGGGCCAACGTCCTGACTTTC
CASSGQGYSGANVLTF
>TRBD2|NA|TRBV9|TRBJ2-3
TGTGCCAGCAGCGTAGGGATAGCGGGGGGCACAGATACGCAGTATTTT
CASSVGIAGGTDTQYF
>NA|NA|TRBV7-2|TRBJ2-2
TGTGCCAGCAGCTTGCGATCCATCACCGGGGAGCTGTTTTTT
CASSLRSITGELFF
>TRBD1|NA|TRBV7-2|TRBJ2-3
TGTGCCAGCAGCTTAGCTTTCGGACAGGGCTCAGATACGCAGTATTTT
CASSLAFGQGSDTQYF
>TRBD1|NA|TRBV10-3|TRBJ1-1
TGTGCCATCAGTGATGGGACAGCGAACACTGAAGCTTTCTTT
CAISDGTANTEAFF
>NA|NA|TRBV10-1|TRBJ2-2
TGCGCCAGCAGTGAGTCCTTAATCCGTACCGGGGAGCTGTTTTTT
CASSESLIRTGELFF
>TRBD2|NA|TRBV7-9|TRBJ2-1
TGTGCCAGCAGCTTCAGTCTAGCGGGAAAACAAACCTACAATGAGCAGTTCTTC
CASSFSLAGKQTYNEQFF
>NA|few|TRBV27|TRBJ2-1
TGTGCCAGCGGTGTGACACTCAATGAGCAGTTCTTC
CASGVTLNEQFF
>NA|NA|TRBV29-1|TRBJ2-1
TGCAGCTCCGGGAGCTCCTACAATGAGCAGTTCTTC
CSSGSSYNEQFF
>TRBD2|once|TRBV5-1|TRBJ2-7
TGCGCCAGCAGCCCCGTAGCGGGAGGGCCGGCGAACGAGCAGTACTTC
CASSPVAGGPANEQYF
>NA|NA|TRBV9|TRBJ2-2
TGTGCCAGCAGCGTAGGCGGGTACTTTACCGGGGAGCTGTTTTTT
CASSVGGYFTGELFF